A single sample is the source of the 29 T cell receptor beta chains below, sequenced in a study of T cell responses to AZD1222 COVID-19 vaccine. Clones were read by immunoSEQ multiplex PCR, and TCRdb kept only the in-frame ones, dropping some. The sample lists roughly 55,000 clones, nearly 90% occurring once. Sample: peripheral blood, taken on day 0 of AZD1222 vaccination. The receptors were sampled from an adult in good health.

The rearrangement uses TRBV7-9 and TRBJ1-3; TRBD1 agrees at 8 bases. Germline V gene sequence: CDR1 SEHNR, CDR2 FQNEAQ (reference sequence). With 5 bases clipped from V and 4 bases from J, the junction kept 13 bases outside the gene matches. CDR3 size: 17 residues. CDR3 nucleotides: TGTGCCAGCAGCCCGACAGACAGGGGAACGGGGGGAAACACCATATATTTT. Translating gives CASSPTDRGTGGNTIYF. Full variable domain (rest looked up from reference TRBV7-9 and TRBJ1-3): DTGVSQNPRHKITKRGQNVTFRCDPISEHNRLYWYRQTLGQGPEFLTYFQNEAQLEKSRLLSDRFSAERPKGSFSTLEIQRTEQGDSAMYLCASSPTDRGTGGNTIYFGEGSWLTVV.

This clone occurred once. CDR3: CASSYAPQRSNTEAFF. The CDR3 bases are TGTGCCAGCAGTTACGCCCCACAGAGGTCGAACACTGAAGCTTTCTTT. The genes are TRBV6-5 and TRBJ1-1; D is ambiguous. CDR3 length: 16 residues. CDR1 MNHEY and CDR2 SVGAGI come from the germline V gene. Trimming shortened V by 2 bases and J by 1 base, and 14 bases separated the two germline ends.

The CDR3 coding sequence is TGTGCCAGCAGCCTGGAGGGGGACGAGCAGTACTTC. It yields the protein CASSLEGDEQYF. The chain is built from TRBV12-3 or TRBV12-4 and TRBJ2-7, with D perhaps matching TRBD1 or TRBD2 (6 bases each). This CDR3 is built from 12 residues. Between the trimmed V and J ends, which lost 6 bases and 5 bases, there was a span of 11 bases.

The J gene is TRBJ1-2, the V gene TRBV19; TRBD1 matches at 10 bases. CDR1 is LNHDA, CDR2 SQIVND, per germline (reference sequence). Trimming at V came to 5 bases and at J to 0 bases, leaving 9 bases not matched to a gene. The CDR3 sequence is 17 residues long. CDR3 in DNA: TGTGCCAGTAGTGGCCTGGACAGGGGGTTCTCTAACTATGGCTACACCTTC. This sequence encodes CASSGLDRGFSNYGYTF. Full variable domain (missing parts from reference TRBV19 and TRBJ1-2): DGGITQSPKYLFRKEGQNVTLSCEQNLNHDAMYWYRQDPGQGLRLIYYSQIVNDFQKGDIAEGYSVSREKKESFPLTVTSAQKNPTAFYLCASSGLDRGFSNYGYTFGSGTRLTVV.

This clone was seen a few times. The chain links TRBV28 to TRBJ1-2, with D unresolved. Trimming cost V 8 bases and J 2 bases, with 6 bases left between them. CDR3 length: 11 amino acids. In germline, CDR1 is MDHEN, CDR2 SYDVKM. CDR3 bases: TGTGCCAGCGCCGTAAACTATGGCTACACCTTC. Translation: CASAVNYGYTF.

V usage is TRBV30 and J usage is TRBJ1-1, with D maybe TRBD1 (5 bases). Looked up from germline, CDR1 is GTSNPN and CDR2 is SVGIG (reference sequence). The CDR3 covers 14 residues. Trimming stripped 7 bases from V and 0 bases from J, with 15 bases between. The CDR3 is CAFYRGRVNTEAFF. In DNA, the CDR3 is TGTGCCTTTTACCGGGGCAGGGTGAACACTGAAGCTTTCTTT.

The chain uses TRBV7-3 and TRBJ1-5; D is possibly TRBD1 (6 bases). The CDR3 extends over 18 amino acids. In germline, CDR1 is SGHTA, CDR2 FQGTGA. V was shortened by 2 bases and J by 6 bases, with 23 bases between the two germline ends. CDR3 DNA sequence: TGTGCCAGCAGCTTAGTTAGTCGGTTTGGGGGCGCGGGTCAGCCCCAGCATTTT. Protein: CASSLVSRFGGAGQPQHF.

This clone was seen more than once but under ten times. The chain carries TRBV3-1 (or the pseudogene TRBV3-2) and TRBJ2-6; D ambiguous. Trimming stripped 3 bases from V and 4 bases from J, with 10 bases between. The CDR3 contains 15 residues. Germline CDR1 is LGHDT and CDR2 is YNNKEL (reference sequence). The CDR3 DNA sequence: TGTGCCAGCAGCCACGGCGTAGAAGGGGCCAACGTCCTGACTTTC. Its translation is CASSHGVEGANVLTF.

This rearrangement joins TRBV9 to TRBJ2-1, with TRBD2 matching over 10 bases. Trimming cost V 7 bases and J 2 bases; bases outside gene matches: 6. This CDR3 is 15 amino acids long. CDR1 and CDR2 (germline): SGDLS, YYNGEE. Here the CDR3 reads CASGSSGGPYNEQFF. In DNA, the CDR3 is TGTGCCAGCGGGAGTAGCGGGGGGCCCTACAATGAGCAGTTCTTC.

The chain recombines TRBV6-5 with TRBJ1-1, with 9 bases aligning to TRBD1. V lost 4 bases, J lost 1 base, and 4 bases stayed unmatched. Germline V gene lookup returns CDR1 MNHEY and CDR2 SVGAGI. The length of the CDR3 is 15 residues. DNA for the CDR3: TGTGCCAGCAGTTTCCTGGACAGGGGGAACACTGAAGCTTTCTTT. As protein: CASSFLDRGNTEAFF.

This clone occurred a few times. The genes are TRBV6-5 and TRBJ1-1; possible D gene TRBD1, 6 bases. Germline V lookup: CDR1 MNHEY, CDR2 SVGAGI. CDR3 size: 13 residues. Trimming pared 5 bases from V and 4 bases from J, leaving 11 bases between. The CDR3 region is CASSKSGATEAFF. The CDR3 nucleotides read TGTGCCAGCAGTAAGTCGGGGGCCACTGAAGCTTTCTTT.

The V call is TRBV19, the J call TRBJ2-7, with 15 bases aligning to TRBD2. The CDR3 runs to 18 residues. Germline V lookup: CDR1 LNHDA, CDR2 SQIVND (reference sequence). V trimming: 6 bases; J trimming: 2 bases; junction bases outside the gene matches: 11. This chain's CDR3 is CASSAPGLAGGRAYEQYF. In nucleotides, the CDR3 is TGTGCCAGTAGCGCCCCGGGACTAGCGGGGGGCAGGGCCTACGAGCAGTACTTC.

A remark on this clone: At one boundary the junction diverges from the germline segment, which might be a read error. The chain joins TRBV7-7 to TRBJ2-7; the match to TRBD1 covers 8 bases. There are 14 residues in the CDR3. CDR1 and CDR2 (germline): SSHAT, FNYEAQ (reference sequence). CDR3 amino acids: CASSFGTGHYEQYF. For the CDR3, the DNA is TGTGCTAGCAGCTTCGGGACAGGACACTACGAGCAGTACTTC.

V usage is TRBV6-5 and J usage is TRBJ1-1, with D possibly TRBD1 on 6 matching bases. This CDR3 contains 14 residues. Trimming took 6 bases from V and 6 from J, leaving 17 bases between them. Germline lookup yields CDR1 MNHEY and CDR2 SVGAGI. The CDR3 loop is CASSQQGRIAEAFF. The CDR3 DNA follows: TGTGCCAGCAGCCAACAGGGACGGATCGCTGAAGCTTTCTTT.

This rearrangement joins TRBV6-6 to TRBJ1-6, with 10 nucleotides matching TRBD1. Per the germline V gene, CDR1 is MNHNY and CDR2 is SVGAGI (reference sequence). The CDR3 extends over 16 amino acids. The junction had 3 bases not matched to a gene; V was cut back by 0 bases and J by 7 bases. The CDR3 sequence: CASSYSKDRGNSPLHF. The DNA of the CDR3 is TGTGCCAGCAGTTACTCGAAGGACAGGGGGAATTCACCCCTCCACTTT.

The rearrangement uses TRBV5-1 and TRBJ2-3, with D unresolved. The CDR3 loop spans 15 amino acids. Germline V gives CDR1 SGHRS, CDR2 YFSETQ. V was clipped by 0 bases and J by 1 base, with 9 bases between them. CDR3 amino acids: CASSLDGYRTDTQYF. The CDR3 DNA reads as TGCGCCAGCAGCTTGGACGGTTACCGCACAGATACGCAGTATTTT.

The sample holds a few counts of this clone. The chain recombines TRBV19 with TRBJ1-5; D possibly corresponds to TRBD1 (5 bases). Germline CDR1 and CDR2: LNHDA and SQIVND (reference sequence). This CDR3 comprises 17 residues. Trimming removed 5 bases at V and 1 base at J, with 18 bases between. CDR3: CASSALIEGRSNQPQHF. CDR3 bases: TGTGCCAGTAGTGCCCTAATCGAGGGACGGAGCAATCAGCCCCAGCATTTT.

The chain uses TRBV14 and TRBJ2-1; 8 nucleotides match TRBD1. Germline V gene data show CDR1 as SGHDN and CDR2 as FVKESK. The J segment lost 8 bases and the V segment lost 0 bases, leaving 12 bases of the junction unmatched. CDR3 length: 17 residues. CDR3 bases: TGTGCCAGCAGCCAAGATCGCCAGGACAGGGATTGGGATGAGCAGTTCTTC. It encodes CASSQDRQDRDWDEQFF.

The DNA for the CDR3 is TGTGCCAGCAGCTCGACTCCGGGCCCCGGTGGAGGCTACACCTTC. It specifies CASSSTPGPGGGYTF. V gene TRBV7-2 combines with J gene TRBJ1-2, with D hard to call. CDR3 length: 15 residues. With 4 bases removed from V and 8 bases from J, the gap between germline ends came to 20 bases. From germline, CDR1 is SGHTA and CDR2 FQGNSA.

The chain combines TRBV19 with TRBJ1-1; no clear D gene. CDR1 is LNHDA, CDR2 SQIVND, per germline (reference sequence). CDR3 size: 13 residues. V was trimmed by 7 bases and J by 4 bases, leaving 13 bases between them. The CDR3 DNA reads as TGTGCCAGTACCCAACATTGGGGCACTGAAGCTTTCTTT. Translated: CASTQHWGTEAFF. Full variable domain (remainder filled in from reference TRBV19 and TRBJ1-1): DGGITQSPKYLFRKEGQNVTLSCEQNLNHDAMYWYRQDPGQGLRLIYYSQIVNDFQKGDIAEGYSVSREKKESFPLTVTSAQKNPTAFYLCASTQHWGTEAFFGQGTRLTVV.

This clone was detected once. This chain uses TRBV2 with TRBJ1-6; 8 nucleotides align to TRBD1. Trimming removed 4 bases from V and 7 bases from J; junction bases left unmatched: 6. The CDR3 extends over 15 amino acids. The germline V gene encodes CDR1 SNHLY and CDR2 FYNNEI. The CDR3 reads CASSGDRGGNSPLHF. CDR3 nucleotide sequence: TGTGCCAGCAGTGGTGACAGGGGCGGAAATTCACCCCTCCACTTT.

The rearrangement joins TRBV18 to TRBJ1-1; D is ambiguous. Per the germline V gene, CDR1 is KGHSH and CDR2 is LQKENI. V gave up 4 bases and J gave up 5 bases, with 11 bases separating them. This CDR3 has 13 amino acids. The CDR3 DNA is TGTGCCAGCTCACAGGGAGTAGGGACTGAAGCTTTCTTT. It translates to CASSQGVGTEAFF. Drawing the rest from reference TRBV18 and TRBJ1-1, the complete variable domain is NAGVMQNPRHLVRRRGQEARLRCSPMKGHSHVYWYRQLPEEGLKFMVYLQKENIIDESGMPKERFSAEFPKEGPSILRIQQVVRGDSAAYFCASSQGVGTEAFFGQGTRLTVV.

The gene calls are TRBV19 and TRBJ1-5; weak D call: TRBD1 (6 bases). Germline V CDR1 and CDR2: LNHDA, SQIVND (reference sequence). The CDR3 is made up of 17 amino acids. Trimming stripped 3 bases from V and 0 bases from J, with 15 bases between. As DNA, the CDR3 is TGTGCCAGTAGTATGCCCTGGGGGGGCTATAGCAATCAGCCCCAGCATTTT. Protein product: CASSMPWGGYSNQPQHF.

This clone was counted between two and nine times. The rearrangement uses TRBV2 and TRBJ2-7; possible D gene TRBD2, 5 bases. The CDR3 length is 15 residues. Germline CDR1 SNHLY, CDR2 FYNNEI. V was trimmed by 8 bases and J by 0 bases, leaving 17 bases between them. In DNA, the CDR3 is TGTGCCAGCGAGGGTGGTCTTTTCGCCTCCTACGAGCAGTACTTC. This translates into CASEGGLFASYEQYF.

V usage is TRBV5-1 and J usage is TRBJ1-3; D gene ambiguous. Trimming left V 0 bases short and J 0 bases short, with 13 bases between. The V gene's germline CDR1 is SGHRS and CDR2 YFSETQ. This CDR3 contains 17 residues. Here the CDR3 DNA reads TGCGCCAGCAGCTTGGGGCCCCACACCCTCTCTGGAAACACCATATATTTT. Translated: CASSLGPHTLSGNTIYF.

The chain employs TRBV10-2 and TRBJ2-3, with 11 bases matching TRBD2. V dropped 4 bases and J dropped 4; count of bases not matched to a gene: 7. Germline CDR1 reads WSHSY; CDR2 reads SAAADI. This CDR3 comprises 16 residues. In DNA form, the CDR3 reads TGCGCCAGCAGTGGCTTTAGCGGGGGGGTCGCAGATACGCAGTATTTT. Protein sequence: CASSGFSGGVADTQYF.

The chain links TRBV11-2 to TRBJ2-7; 8 nucleotides match TRBD1. Germline values: CDR1 SGHAT, CDR2 FQNNGV. The V segment lost 4 bases and the J segment 0 bases; nucleotides outside the gene matches: 5. The CDR3 has 15 amino acids. In nucleotides, the CDR3 is TGTGCCAGCAGCTCCGGACAGGGTTACTCCTACGAGCAGTACTTC. It codes for CASSSGQGYSYEQYF.

The chain recombines TRBV7-2 with TRBJ1-3, with unresolved D. Germline-derived CDR1 and CDR2 are SGHTA and FQGNSA. The CDR3 is 13 residues long. V dropped 4 bases and J dropped 3 bases, with 7 bases sitting between them. CDR3: CASSSVGGNTIYF. CDR3 DNA sequence: TGTGCCAGCAGCTCCGTGGGTGGAAACACCATATATTTT.

This chain joins TRBV5-4 and TRBJ2-7; TRBD1 agrees at 10 bases. V gave up 0 bases and J gave up 6 bases; unmatched junction bases: 3. Germline V gene data show CDR1 as SGHNT and CDR2 as YYREEE (reference sequence). CDR3 length: 14 amino acids. The CDR3: CASSLGDRGTEQYF. CDR3 coding DNA: TGTGCCAGCAGCTTGGGGGACAGGGGCACCGAGCAGTACTTC. The whole variable domain, filled in from reference TRBV5-4 and TRBJ2-7, reads ETGVTQSPTHLIKTRGQQVTLRCSSQSGHNTVSWYQQALGQGPQFIFQYYREEENGRGNFPPRFSGLQFPNYSSELNVNALELDDSALYLCASSLGDRGTEQYFGPGTRLTVT.